A single sample is the source of the 22 T cell receptor beta chains below, sequenced in a study of molecular identifiers for immune sequencing clone quantification (dated by TCRdb to 2016 to 2019). The library came from PCR. Sequenced on a NextSeq 500. The public sequencing data were trimmed at Q25 with fastp and processed into clonotypes with MiXCR by TCRdb, which kept only in-frame beta chains. Here each entry gathers all rows of one CDR3 protein and keeps the most common genes and DNA. The sample has 85,000 to 100,000 distinct CDR3 sequences on record, less than 25% of them singletons. Clones ranked in the top ten supply approximately 0.94% of the sample. The sample consisted of naive CD8+ T cells from blood, with Jurkat cell RNA spiked in. The sample's cell subset or site label, decoded: FACS-sorted CD8+CD4-CCR7+CD45RA+ naive T cells. The receptors were sampled from a human donor in good health. Some libraries in this study had Jurkat cell RNA spiked in.

This clonotype appeared many times. This chain links TRBV7-3 with TRBJ2-7, with TRBD1 identical over 8 bases. V shed 5 bases, J shed 5 bases, and the junction held 11 bases outside the gene matches. The CDR3 spans 15 residues. CDR1 and CDR2 (germline): SGHTA, FQGTGA. As DNA, the CDR3 is TGTGCCAGCAGCCCCTCAGGGACAGGAGGAGACGAGCAGTACTTC. Its protein is CASSPSGTGGDEQYF.

This clonotype appeared many times. The V and J genes are TRBV4-1 and TRBJ2-7, with 7 bases that match TRBD2. V dropped 2 bases and J dropped 2; count of bases not matched to a gene: 6. The CDR3 covers 15 residues. The V gene's germline CDR1 is MGHRA and CDR2 YSYEKL. This chain's CDR3 is CASSQRGTTAYEQYF. CDR3 nucleotides: TGCGCCAGCAGCCAACGTGGGACTACAGCCTACGAGCAGTACTTC.

Worth noting for this clonotype: Its ends do not fully match the called genes, so a read error is possible. The chain couples TRBV7-6 to TRBJ2-1; no reliable D call. Germline CDR1 and CDR2: SGHVS and FNYEAQ. The CDR3 sequence is 17 residues long. Written as DNA, the CDR3 is TGTGCCAGCAGCGGAGTGTTGTCAGGAGAACTCTACAATGACCAGTTCTTC. Protein: CASSGVLSGELYNDQFF.

This clonotype was picked up many times. The chain joins TRBV27 to TRBJ1-1, with 8 positions matching TRBD1. Germline-derived CDR1 and CDR2 are MNHEY and SMNVEV (reference sequence). V lost 5 bases and J lost 5; bases outside the gene matches: 7. The CDR3 extends over 14 amino acids. The CDR3: CASSIRGRGTEAFF. CDR3 in DNA: TGTGCCAGCAGTATCAGGGGGCGGGGAACTGAAGCTTTCTTT.

This clonotype was recorded many times. The chain employs TRBV4-3 and TRBJ2-7; unclear D gene. CDR1 is LGHNA, CDR2 YSLEER, per germline. The CDR3 contains 15 residues. V lost 1 base to trimming and J lost 5 bases, with 15 bases between them. This chain's CDR3 is CASSQGVSSTNEQYF. The CDR3 nucleotides read TGCGCCAGCAGCCAAGGAGTCTCAAGCACGAACGAGCAGTACTTC.

This clonotype has at least ten counts. The chain joins TRBV24-1 to TRBJ2-1; tentative D call: TRBD1 (6 bases). CDR1 and CDR2 from the germline V gene are KGHDR and SFDVKD. CDR3 size: 15 residues. Trimming took 6 bases from V and 9 from J, leaving 20 bases between them. The CDR3 here is CATSPQGFTLGEQFF. The CDR3, as DNA: TGTGCCACCAGTCCCCAGGGGTTCACCCTCGGTGAGCAGTTCTTC.

Comments on this clonotype: It may be a read error: a sequence one base away is much more abundant. The conserved final phenylalanine or tryptophan is absent from the CDR3, which likely points to a read error. V is TRBV12-3 or TRBV12-4 and J is TRBJ1-5; possibly TRBD1 for D (5 bases). V was cut by 3 bases and J by 2 bases, with 11 bases left in between. The CDR3 is 15 amino acids. The CDR3 protein is CASSFRGNGNQPQHS. CDR3 sequence (DNA): TGTGCCAGCAGTTTTAGGGGTAACGGCAATCAGCCCCAGCATTCT.

As to this clonotype: A read error is likely, as this CDR3 ends without the conserved phenylalanine or tryptophan. V usage is TRBV19 and J usage is TRBJ2-7, with D possibly TRBD1 on 6 matching bases. From germline, CDR1 is LNHDA and CDR2 SQIVND (reference sequence). CDR3 length equals 14 residues. Trimming stripped 3 bases from V and 1 base from J, with 10 bases between. CDR3 DNA: TGTGCCAGTAGTATCTTCCAGGGGTCCTACGAGCAGTACCTC. It specifies CASSIFQGSYEQYL.

In this sample, this clonotype turned up many times. This chain links TRBV6-5 with TRBJ2-7; D ambiguous. This CDR3 has 16 amino acids. V was clipped by 7 bases and J by 0 bases, with 19 bases between them. The germline gives CDR1 MNHEY, CDR2 SVGAGI. CDR3 bases: TGTGCCAGCAAACCATTCCGGGCCTCGAGCTCCTACGAGCAGTACTTC. This codes for CASKPFRASSSYEQYF.

The chain employs TRBV5-1 and TRBJ2-2, with D hard to call. Germline values: CDR1 SGHRS, CDR2 YFSETQ. Trimming left V 3 bases short and J 2 bases short, with 11 bases between. The CDR3 length is 15 residues. CDR3 region: CASSWLLQNTGELFF. The CDR3 DNA is TGCGCCAGCAGCTGGTTACTTCAAAACACCGGGGAGCTGTTTTTT.

For this clonotype: Since a much larger clone is just one base distant, this may be a read error. This chain links TRBV11-2 with TRBJ2-7, with D possibly TRBD2 on 6 matching bases. CDR1 is SGHAT, CDR2 FQNNGV, per germline. Trimming pared 1 base from V and 9 bases from J, leaving 16 bases between. The CDR3 is 14 amino acids. CDR3 sequence reads: CASSLVKGRTAQYF. CDR3 DNA sequence: TGTGCCAGCAGCTTAGTTAAGGGGAGGACCGCGCAGTACTTC.

Notes on this clonotype: This may stem from a read error, because a much larger clone lies one nucleotide away. The chain uses TRBV7-9 and TRBJ2-2, with TRBD2 identical over 7 bases. The V segment lost 2 bases and the J segment 4 bases; nucleotides outside the gene matches: 10. This CDR3 is built from 17 residues. Germline lookup yields CDR1 SEHNR and CDR2 FQNEAQ (reference sequence). The CDR3 bases are TGTGCCAGCAGCTTAAGCCCCGGGACTATCAGCACCGGGGAGCTGTTTTTT. It specifies CASSLSPGTISTGELFF.

About this clonotype: The conserved phenylalanine or tryptophan is not found at the CDR3 terminus, so this likely reflects a read error. The chain is built from TRBV11-3 and TRBJ2-1, with D possibly being TRBD2 (7 bases). The CDR3 has 15 amino acids. Germline values: CDR1 SGHNT, CDR2 YENEEA. Written as DNA, the CDR3 is TGTGTCAGCAGCTTAGGCGGGGGCATGGCCAATGAGCAGTTCCTC. It yields the protein CVSSLGGGMANEQFL.

This clonotype has a handful of counts. Just one base apart from a much larger clone, this may be a read error. V is TRBV5-1 and J is TRBJ2-7; D possibly corresponds to TRBD1 (6 bases). The CDR3 loop spans 15 amino acids. From germline, CDR1 is SGHRS and CDR2 YFSETQ. CDR3 DNA sequence: TGCGCCAGCGGCTTGGCCGGCAGGGGAGCCTACGAGCAGTACTTC. Protein: CASGLAGRGAYEQYF. The full variable domain, completed using reference TRBV5-1 and TRBJ2-7, is KAGVTQTPRYLIKTRGQQVTLSCSPISGHRSVSWYQQTPGQGLQFLFEYFSETQRNKGNFPGRFSGRQFSNSRSEMNVSTLELGDSALYLCASGLAGRGAYEQYFGPGTRLTVT.

Ten or more counts support this clonotype. J is TRBJ2-7 and V is TRBV5-4; D is ambiguous. V shed 4 bases and J shed 6 bases, with 14 bases lying between them. The CDR3 spans 13 residues. From germline, CDR1 is SGHNT and CDR2 YYREEE (reference sequence). The CDR3 reads CASSAVQWGEQYF. For the CDR3, the DNA is TGTGCCAGCAGCGCCGTACAGTGGGGCGAGCAGTACTTC. The full variable domain, completed using reference TRBV5-4 and TRBJ2-7, is ETGVTQSPTHLIKTRGQQVTLRCSSQSGHNTVSWYQQALGQGPQFIFQYYREEENGRGNFPPRFSGLQFPNYSSELNVNALELDDSALYLCASSAVQWGEQYFGPGTRLTVT.

V usage is TRBV13 and J usage is TRBJ2-3; 9 bases line up with TRBD1. V lost 4 bases, J lost 8 bases, and 16 bases stayed unmatched. CDR1 and CDR2 from the germline V gene are PRHDT and FYEKMQ (reference sequence). The length of the CDR3 is 17 residues. In nucleotides, the CDR3 is TGTGCCAGCAGCTCAGGTCGACAGGGGGACCCAGGGGGTACGCAGTATTTT. It is translated as CASSSGRQGDPGGTQYF.

This chain joins TRBV27 and TRBJ2-1; D unclear. The length of the CDR3 is 12 residues. V dropped 6 bases and J dropped 4 bases, with 7 bases sitting between them. Germline V CDR1 and CDR2: MNHEY, SMNVEV (reference sequence). The CDR3 DNA is TGTGCCAGCAGGTCTCAATACAATGAGCAGTTCTTC. Residues: CASRSQYNEQFF.

This clonotype was counted ten times or more. CDR3 in amino acids: CASSLDSGGNSYNEQFF. For the CDR3, the DNA is TGTGCCAGCAGCTTAGATAGCGGGGGGAACTCCTACAATGAGCAGTTCTTC. The chain recombines TRBV11-2 with TRBJ2-1, with 10 bases aligning to TRBD2. The V gene's germline CDR1 is SGHAT and CDR2 FQNNGV. V lost 0 bases and J lost 0; bases outside the gene matches: 2. This CDR3 is 17 amino acids long.

The table lists this clonotype with many counts. The J gene is TRBJ2-1, the V gene TRBV2; a weak D match, TRBD2 (6 bases). Germline CDR1 is SNHLY and CDR2 is FYNNEI. The CDR3 totals 16 residues. Trimming left V 7 bases short and J 4 bases short, with 20 bases between. As DNA, the CDR3 is TGTGCCAGCAAGGGAGTAGGAATGGCGGGGTACAATGAGCAGTTCTTC. The encoded protein is CASKGVGMAGYNEQFF.

This clonotype was observed many times. The V and J genes are TRBV12-3 or TRBV12-4 and TRBJ2-3; TRBD1 aligns across 10 bases. This CDR3 is built from 15 residues. The V segment lost 5 bases and the J segment 7 bases; nucleotides outside the gene matches: 9. CDR3 region: CASSTPGQGLYTQYF. CDR3 DNA sequence: TGTGCCAGCAGTACTCCGGGACAGGGGTTATATACGCAGTATTTT.

This clonotype was seen many times. The gene calls are TRBV7-9 and TRBJ2-5, with D possibly matching TRBD2 (5 bases). The CDR3 sequence is 13 residues long. V lost 5 bases to trimming and J lost 3 bases, with 10 bases between them. Germline CDR1 and CDR2: SEHNR and FQNEAQ (reference sequence). This CDR3 is CASSRDQEETQYF. CDR3 in DNA: TGTGCCAGCAGCCGGGATCAGGAAGAGACCCAGTACTTC.

The table lists this clonotype with many counts. The chain couples TRBV5-6 to TRBJ1-1, with 7 bases identical to TRBD1. Germline values: CDR1 SGHDT, CDR2 YYEEEE. This CDR3 has 15 amino acids. The V and J ends lost 4 bases and 4 bases, in that order; junction bases with no gene match: 10. In DNA, the CDR3 is TGTGCCAGCAGCCCGGGACAGCGAGAGGGCACTGAAGCTTTCTTT. Its translation: CASSPGQREGTEAFF.